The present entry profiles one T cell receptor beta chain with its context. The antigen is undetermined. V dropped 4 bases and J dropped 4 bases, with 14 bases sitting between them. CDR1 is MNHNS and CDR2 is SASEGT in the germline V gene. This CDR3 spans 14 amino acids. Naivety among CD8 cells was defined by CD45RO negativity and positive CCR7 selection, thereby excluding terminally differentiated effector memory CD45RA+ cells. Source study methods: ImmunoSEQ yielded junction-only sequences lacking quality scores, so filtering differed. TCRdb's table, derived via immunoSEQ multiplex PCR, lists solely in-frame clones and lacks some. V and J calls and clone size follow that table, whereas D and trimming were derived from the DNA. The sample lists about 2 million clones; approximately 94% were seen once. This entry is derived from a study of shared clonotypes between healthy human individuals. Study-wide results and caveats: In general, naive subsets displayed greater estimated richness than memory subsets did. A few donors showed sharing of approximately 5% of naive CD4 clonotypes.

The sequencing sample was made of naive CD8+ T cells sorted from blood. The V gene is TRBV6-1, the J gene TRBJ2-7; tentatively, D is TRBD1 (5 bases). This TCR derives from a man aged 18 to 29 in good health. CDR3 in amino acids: CASSAFGAGYEQYF. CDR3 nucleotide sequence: TGTGCCAGCAGTGCCTTTGGGGCTGGATACGAGCAGTACTTC.